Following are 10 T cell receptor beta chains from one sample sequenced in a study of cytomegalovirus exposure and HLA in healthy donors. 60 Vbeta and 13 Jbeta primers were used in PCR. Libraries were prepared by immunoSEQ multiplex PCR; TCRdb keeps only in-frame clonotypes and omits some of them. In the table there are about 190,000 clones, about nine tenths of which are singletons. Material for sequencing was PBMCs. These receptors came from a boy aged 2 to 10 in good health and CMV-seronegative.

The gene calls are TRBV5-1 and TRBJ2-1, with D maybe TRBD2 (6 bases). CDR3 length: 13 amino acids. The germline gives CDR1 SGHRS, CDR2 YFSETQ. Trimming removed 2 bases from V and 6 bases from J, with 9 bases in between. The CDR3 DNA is TGCGCCAGCAGCTTCCGGGACTTCAATGAGCAGTTCTTC. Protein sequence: CASSFRDFNEQFF.

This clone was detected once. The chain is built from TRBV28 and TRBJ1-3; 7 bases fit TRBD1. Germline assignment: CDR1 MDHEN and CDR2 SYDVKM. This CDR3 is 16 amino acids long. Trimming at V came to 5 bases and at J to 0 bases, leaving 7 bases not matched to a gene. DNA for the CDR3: TGTGCCAGCAGTCCGTGGACAGGTCCCTCTGGAAACACCATATATTTT. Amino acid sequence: CASSPWTGPSGNTIYF.

Here the CDR3 reads CSVSSRLRKGDTQYF. CDR3 DNA: TGCAGCGTTTCGAGCAGACTAAGGAAGGGAGATACGCAGTATTTT. The V gene is TRBV29-1, the J gene TRBJ2-3, with D possibly being TRBD2 (5 bases). Germline V gene data show CDR1 as SQVTM and CDR2 as ANQGSEA. V gave up 5 bases and J gave up 5 bases, with 20 bases separating them. The CDR3 is made up of 15 amino acids.

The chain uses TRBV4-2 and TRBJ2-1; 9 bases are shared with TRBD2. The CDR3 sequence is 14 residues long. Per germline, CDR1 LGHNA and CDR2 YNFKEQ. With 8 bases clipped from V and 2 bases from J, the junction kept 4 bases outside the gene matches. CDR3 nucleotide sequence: TGTGCCAGCCATAGCGGGGGTACCTACAATGAGCAGTTCTTC. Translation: CASHSGGTYNEQFF.

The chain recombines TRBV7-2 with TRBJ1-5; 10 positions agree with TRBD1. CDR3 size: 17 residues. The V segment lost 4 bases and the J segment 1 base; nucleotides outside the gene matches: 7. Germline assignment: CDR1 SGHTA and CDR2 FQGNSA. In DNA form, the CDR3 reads TGTGCCAGCAGCTCCGGGACAGGGGTATGGAGCAATCAGCCCCAGCATTTT. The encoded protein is CASSSGTGVWSNQPQHF.

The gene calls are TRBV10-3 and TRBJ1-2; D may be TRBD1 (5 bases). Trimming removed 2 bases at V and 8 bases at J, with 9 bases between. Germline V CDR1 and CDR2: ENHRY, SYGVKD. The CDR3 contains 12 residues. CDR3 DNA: TGTGCCATCAGTGAGGACAGCCTCGGCTACACCTTC. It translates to CAISEDSLGYTF.

The CDR3 spells CASRTGLHEQYF. Here the CDR3 DNA reads TGTGCCAGCAGGACAGGGTTGCACGAGCAGTACTTC. This chain joins TRBV27 and TRBJ2-7, with 7 bases lining up with TRBD1. V was pared by 6 bases and J by 5 bases, with 4 bases of the junction left unmatched. CDR3 length: 12 residues. Germline V CDR1 and CDR2: MNHEY, SMNVEV (reference sequence).

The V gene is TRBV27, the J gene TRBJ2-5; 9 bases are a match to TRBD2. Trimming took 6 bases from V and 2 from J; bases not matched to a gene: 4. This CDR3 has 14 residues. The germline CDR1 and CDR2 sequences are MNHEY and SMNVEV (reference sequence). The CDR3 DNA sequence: TGTGCCAGCAGGATCCTAGCGGGGCAAGAGACCCAGTACTTC. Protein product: CASRILAGQETQYF.

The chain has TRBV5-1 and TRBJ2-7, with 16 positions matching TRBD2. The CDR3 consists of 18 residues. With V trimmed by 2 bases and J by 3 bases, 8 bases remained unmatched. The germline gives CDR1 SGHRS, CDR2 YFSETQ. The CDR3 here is CASSFVGTSGRVIYEQYF. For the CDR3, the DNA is TGCGCCAGCAGCTTCGTGGGGACTAGCGGGAGGGTGATCTACGAGCAGTACTTC.

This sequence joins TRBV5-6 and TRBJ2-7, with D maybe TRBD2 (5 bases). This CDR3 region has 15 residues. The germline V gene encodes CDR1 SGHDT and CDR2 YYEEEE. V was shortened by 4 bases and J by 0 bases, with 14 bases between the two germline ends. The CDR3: CASSPLGLSSYEQYF. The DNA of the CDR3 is TGTGCCAGCAGCCCCCTTGGACTGAGCTCCTACGAGCAGTACTTC.